These T cell receptor beta chains were read from a single sample in a study of sequential checkpoint blockade in melanoma. The method was immunoSEQ multiplex PCR; TCRdb's version includes in-frame clones alone and lacks a portion of them. The data hold more than 3,000 clones, with approximately 23% observed a single time. The source material was tumor tissue (inferred from file names), sampled from a patient given nivolumab and ipilimumab in sequence. These receptors originate from a human donor with melanoma. Both conserved end residues are trimmed from each CDR3.

TRBJ2-1,TRBV25-1,ATTSGAYNEQF
TRBJ2-2,TRBV5-1,ASSLGTGGRSGELF
TRBJ1-4,TRBV11-3,ASSLVTLATNEKLF
TRBJ1-1,TRBV28,ASSLRRTEAF
TRBJ1-2,TRBV29-1,SVEDAQGRLGGYT
TRBJ2-7,TRBV19,ASSIDPFSYEQY
TRBJ2-7,TRBV29-1,SVEDVRAPGEQY
TRBJ2-2,TRBV4-1,ASSAGGAPGELF
TRBJ2-7,TRBV11-3,ASSREGSGYEQY
TRBJ1-1,TRBV18,ASSPPRGGRTEAF
TRBJ2-2,TRBV11-3,ASSLVQGTAGELF
TRBJ2-7,TRBV11-3,ASSPDLFSYEQY
TRBJ2-7,TRBV11-3,ASSIHRGVSSYEQY
TRBJ2-1,TRBV6-8,ASSFTATNNEQF
TRBJ2-3,TRBV5-1,ASSLGPVKGTDTQY
TRBJ1-3,TRBV10-3,AISELGTEKGNTIY
TRBJ1-2,TRBV11-3,ASSSLSGQGVYGYT
TRBJ1-1,TRBV11-3,ASSLYRGPGAEAF
TRBJ2-2,TRBV6-8,ASSYNPDTGELF
TRBJ1-3,TRBV6-8,ASSGWPSSGNTIY
TRBJ1-6,TRBV19,ASSISFLGQTHSPLH
TRBJ1-5,TRBV29-1,SVAPRRDQPQH
TRBJ2-2,TRBV11-3,ASRPGQFTGELF
TRBJ2-2,TRBV11-3,ASSSGDYNTGELF
TRBJ1-2,TRBV28,ASSLSGGGYGYT
TRBJ2-3,TRBV11-3,ASSLTKAADTQY
TRBJ1-1,TRBV18,ASSPPPGVNTEAF